The 28 T cell receptor beta chains reported below all come from one sample, sequenced in a study of cytomegalovirus exposure and HLA in healthy donors. A multiplex PCR was run with 60 Vbeta primers and 13 Jbeta primers. The repertoire was sequenced with immunoSEQ multiplex PCR; TCRdb's copy has only in-frame clones and lacks some. This sample has 100,000 to 150,000 clones, with 65% to 80% found just once. The sequenced material came from PBMCs. The receptors were gathered from a male donor in good health and CMV-seropositive.

This clone was seen once. This chain joins TRBV10-3 and TRBJ2-3; TRBD1 is a possible D gene (5 bases). CDR3 size: 13 residues. Germline CDR1 and CDR2: ENHRY and SYGVKD. Trimming removed 6 bases at V and 3 bases at J, with 10 bases between. The CDR3, as DNA: TGTGCCATCAGGAGACAGTCAACAGATACGCAGTATTTT. The encoded protein is CAIRRQSTDTQYF.

The chain has TRBV15 and TRBJ2-5, with D hard to call. Trimming removed 6 bases at V and 1 base at J, with 9 bases between. CDR3 size: 13 residues. Germline V gene lookup returns CDR1 LNHNV and CDR2 YYDKDF (reference sequence). DNA of the CDR3: TGTGCCACCAGGTACGGAGCCCAAGAGACCCAGTACTTC. The encoded protein is CATRYGAQETQYF.

This chain joins TRBV5-1 and TRBJ1-1; 7 positions match TRBD1. This CDR3 region has 16 residues. The ends lost 0 bases at V and 4 bases at J; junction bases unmatched: 9. The germline gives CDR1 SGHRS, CDR2 YFSETQ. The CDR3 coding sequence is TGCGCCAGCAGCTTGGAGGGGTCAGGGGGTAGCACTGAAGCTTTCTTT. It translates to CASSLEGSGGSTEAFF.

The chain couples TRBV10-3 to TRBJ1-2; D may be TRBD1 (5 bases). Germline V gives CDR1 ENHRY, CDR2 SYGVKD. V was trimmed by 0 bases and J by 1 base, leaving 9 bases between them. The CDR3 covers 15 residues. The CDR3 sequence is CAISESGANNYGYTF. The CDR3 DNA reads as TGTGCCATCAGTGAGTCTGGGGCCAATAACTATGGCTACACCTTC.

The chain links TRBV4-2 to TRBJ2-2; TRBD2 matches at 8 bases. The CDR3 contains 14 residues. Unmatched junction bases numbered 2, after V lost 3 bases and J lost 5 bases. The germline V gene encodes CDR1 LGHNA and CDR2 YNFKEQ. This chain's CDR3 is CASSHPSGTGELFF. In DNA form, the CDR3 reads TGTGCCAGCAGCCATCCTAGCGGGACCGGGGAGCTGTTTTTT.

The genes are TRBV5-4 and TRBJ1-2; maybe TRBD1 (5 bases). The V gene lost 0 bases and the J gene lost 7 bases, with 13 bases spanning the gap. The CDR3 loop spans 14 amino acids. Looked up from germline, CDR1 is SGHNT and CDR2 is YYREEE (reference sequence). The CDR3: CASSLVRGGGGYTF. CDR3 nucleotide sequence: TGTGCCAGCAGCTTGGTGCGGGGGGGTGGTGGCTACACCTTC.

This clone was picked up one time. CDR3 sequence (DNA): TGCGCCAGCAGCTTAGCGGGAGGGAGCACAGATACGCAGTATTTT. Translating gives CASSLAGGSTDTQYF. This chain links TRBV5-1 with TRBJ2-3; 10 bases are shared with TRBD2. CDR1 and CDR2 (germline): SGHRS, YFSETQ. V lost 2 bases to trimming and J lost 0 bases; unmatched junction nucleotides: 0. This CDR3 contains 15 residues.

This chain uses TRBV6-1 with TRBJ1-1, with D tentatively TRBD1 (6 bases). The CDR3 totals 13 residues. V was shortened by 7 bases and J by 5 bases, with 14 bases between the two germline ends. Germline CDR1 MNHNS, CDR2 SASEGT. The CDR3 sequence: CASTGQSGTEAFF. Written as DNA, the CDR3 is TGTGCCAGCACCGGACAGAGTGGGACTGAAGCTTTCTTT.

The rearrangement uses TRBV29-1 and TRBJ2-5, with 8 bases identical to TRBD1. Germline V gene lookup returns CDR1 SQVTM and CDR2 ANQGSEA. The V gene end was trimmed by 3 bases and the J gene end by 3 bases; junction bases not matched to a gene: 18. The CDR3 covers 18 residues. CDR3 sequence: CSVDSGGFRGNAKETQYF. CDR3 bases: TGCAGCGTTGATTCAGGGGGCTTTAGGGGGAATGCGAAAGAGACCCAGTACTTC.

The chain carries TRBV15 and TRBJ1-5, with 8 bases fitting TRBD1. Per the germline V gene, CDR1 is LNHNV and CDR2 is YYDKDF (reference sequence). V gave up 3 bases and J gave up 6 bases; unmatched junction bases: 10. CDR3 size: 16 residues. The CDR3 DNA reads TGTGCCACCAGCAGGAAGGGACAGGCCTGGGGTCAGCCCCAGCATTTT. Amino acids: CATSRKGQAWGQPQHF. The variable domain in full, with the rest retrieved from reference TRBV15 and TRBJ1-5, is DAMVIQNPRYQVTQFGKPVTLSCSQTLNHNVMYWYQQKSSQAPKLLFHYYDKDFNNEADTPDNFQSRRPNTSFCFLDIRSPGLGDTAMYLCATSRKGQAWGQPQHFGDGTRLSIL.

The rearrangement links TRBV5-4 to TRBJ2-7; D gene uncertain. The CDR3 has 11 residues. V shed 4 bases and J shed 7 bases, with 9 bases lying between them. In germline, CDR1 is SGHNT, CDR2 YYREEE (reference sequence). The CDR3 sequence: CASSAEREQYF. The CDR3 nucleotides are TGTGCCAGCAGCGCCGAGAGGGAGCAGTACTTC.

This clone appeared a few times. J is TRBJ2-5 and V is TRBV7-2; TRBD2 matches 11 bases. Germline CDR1 reads SGHTA; CDR2 reads FQGNSA. Trimming removed 5 bases from V and 1 base from J; junction bases left unmatched: 6. The CDR3 sequence is 16 residues long. CDR3 sequence (DNA): TGTGCCAGCAGCCTGACGCTAGCGGGGGGCCAAGAGACCCAGTACTTC. This gives the protein CASSLTLAGGQETQYF.

Details on this clone: Sequence at one end of the junction differs from germline and may be a read error. This sample also contains other DNA sequences that code for the same CDR3. The chain links TRBV19 to TRBJ2-3; D unresolved. There are 15 residues in the CDR3. Germline assignment: CDR1 LNHDA and CDR2 SQIVND (reference sequence). CDR3 loop: CASSIGDLSTDTQYF. CDR3 nucleotides: TGCGCCAGTAGTATCGGAGACTTAAGCACAGATACGCAGTATTTT.

The chain uses TRBV28 and TRBJ1-2; 7 bases line up with TRBD1. Trimming cost V 4 bases and J 8 bases; bases outside gene matches: 10. This CDR3 region has 14 residues. CDR1 MDHEN and CDR2 SYDVKM come from the germline V gene. The CDR3 coding sequence is TGTGCCAGCAGTTACAGGGGTCTCGTAGGGGGCTACACCTTC. It is translated as CASSYRGLVGGYTF.

A single count supports this clone. The V and J genes are TRBV28 and TRBJ2-4; 7 nucleotides line up with TRBD1. The trim removed 3 bases at V and 12 bases at J, leaving 11 bases unmatched. Germline CDR1 MDHEN, CDR2 SYDVKM. There are 14 residues in the CDR3. The CDR3 bases are TGTGCCAGCAGTTTGACCTCAAACAGGGGCAGTCAGTACTTC. Translated, it gives CASSLTSNRGSQYF.

The chain employs TRBV19 and TRBJ1-1, with a weak D call TRBD1 (5 bases). Germline CDR1 and CDR2: LNHDA and SQIVND (reference sequence). The CDR3 sequence is 13 residues long. Deletions cut 10 bases from V and 11 bases from J, with 23 bases between. As DNA, the CDR3 is TGTGCCACTAAGCCGAGATTTGACAGCTCCGCTTTCTTT. The encoded protein is CATKPRFDSSAFF.

The V call is TRBV5-6, the J call TRBJ2-5; 8 bases map to TRBD2. The J segment lost 5 bases and the V segment lost 0 bases, leaving 9 bases of the junction unmatched. Germline lookup yields CDR1 SGHDT and CDR2 YYEEEE. The CDR3 runs to 16 residues. CDR3 DNA: TGTGCCAGCAGCTTGGCCAGCGGGAGCCTGGGGGAGACCCAGTACTTC. This translates into CASSLASGSLGETQYF.

The chain combines TRBV4-1 with TRBJ2-3; the match to TRBD1 covers 9 bases. The CDR3 extends over 15 amino acids. V shed 3 bases, J shed 4 bases, and the junction held 5 bases outside the gene matches. The V gene's germline CDR1 is MGHRA and CDR2 YSYEKL. In DNA form, the CDR3 reads TGCGCCAGCAGCCACCGGGACAGGGACGCAGATACGCAGTATTTT. This sequence encodes CASSHRDRDADTQYF.

The chain couples TRBV30 to TRBJ2-1; D unresolved. The CDR3 is made up of 8 amino acids. V lost 5 bases, J lost 16 bases, and 9 bases lay in between. CDR1 is GTSNPN and CDR2 is SVGIG in the germline V gene (reference sequence). CDR3: CAWGPSFF. The CDR3 region has the DNA TGTGCCTGGGGCCCCTCCTTCTTC.

V usage is TRBV5-1 and J usage is TRBJ1-4; 7 bases map to TRBD1. V was clipped by 8 bases and J by 7 bases; unmatched bases: 14. CDR1 SGHRS and CDR2 YFSETQ come from the germline V gene. The CDR3 has 15 residues. In DNA form, the CDR3 reads TGCGCCAGTACCCCCGGGACAGCCCCGGGTGAAAAACTGTTTTTT. Its protein product is CASTPGTAPGEKLFF.

This chain uses TRBV7-2 with TRBJ2-1; weak D call: TRBD2 (6 bases). V dropped 3 bases and J dropped 13 bases, with 16 bases sitting between them. Germline lookup yields CDR1 SGHTA and CDR2 FQGNSA. The CDR3 consists of 13 residues. The chain's CDR3 is CASSFSDGGVQFF. The CDR3 DNA sequence: TGTGCCAGCAGCTTTTCGGACGGGGGTGTCCAGTTCTTC.

This sequence joins TRBV28 and TRBJ1-2, with D tentatively TRBD1 (5 bases). Germline CDR1 is MDHEN and CDR2 is SYDVKM. V gave up 6 bases and J gave up 11 bases, with 28 bases separating them. The length of the CDR3 is 16 residues. The CDR3 loop reads CASSPTYRVQANSYTF. The DNA of the CDR3 is TGTGCCAGCAGCCCCACGTACCGGGTACAGGCGAATAGTTACACCTTC.

This rearrangement joins TRBV15 to TRBJ2-1; 15 positions match TRBD2. Per germline, CDR1 LNHNV and CDR2 YYDKDF (reference sequence). V lost 1 base to trimming and J lost 8 bases; unmatched junction nucleotides: 9. The CDR3 contains 18 residues. The DNA of the CDR3 is TGTGCCACCAGCAGAGGTGGTGGACTAGCGGGGGGGCTCTATGAGCAGTTCTTC. Translated: CATSRGGGLAGGLYEQFF.

This clone was detected a few times. The chain joins TRBV29-1 to TRBJ2-7, with TRBD2 identical over 8 bases. CDR3 length equals 13 residues. Germline trimming cut 7 bases from V and 1 base from J; bases unmatched to any gene: 6. Germline CDR1 and CDR2: SQVTM and ANQGSEA. CDR3 DNA: TGCAGCGCCACTAGCGGCCTGTCCTACGAGCAGTACTTC. Protein: CSATSGLSYEQYF.

The CDR3 loop reads CASRLQGSDSPLHF. CDR3 DNA: TGTGCCAGCAGGCTACAGGGTAGCGATTCACCCCTCCACTTT. The V call is TRBV6-5, the J call TRBJ1-6; the D gene is possibly TRBD1 (6 bases). Between the trimmed V and J ends, which lost 6 bases and 8 bases, there was a span of 14 bases. There are 14 residues in the CDR3. The germline V gene has CDR1 MNHEY and CDR2 SVGAGI.

J is TRBJ1-2 and V is TRBV13; D gene ambiguous. The germline V gene has CDR1 PRHDT and CDR2 FYEKMQ (reference sequence). Trimming cost V 3 bases and J 3 bases, with 11 bases left between them. CDR3 length: 14 amino acids. Here the CDR3 reads CASSFLAADYGYTF. CDR3 DNA sequence: TGTGCCAGCAGCTTCTTGGCGGCCGACTATGGCTACACCTTC.

J is TRBJ2-2 and V is TRBV10-2; D remains unclear. CDR1 and CDR2 from the germline V gene are WSHSY and SAAADI. V was trimmed by 4 bases and J by 6 bases, leaving 6 bases between them. The CDR3 contains 12 residues. The CDR3 DNA follows: TGCGCCAGCAGTGCCGGTTCCGGGGAGCTGTTTTTT. Residues: CASSAGSGELFF.

V gene TRBV19 combines with J gene TRBJ1-2; D remains unclear. The CDR3 runs to 13 residues. Looked up from germline, CDR1 is LNHDA and CDR2 is SQIVND (reference sequence). Deletions cut 4 bases from V and 3 bases from J, with 9 bases between. DNA of the CDR3: TGTGCCAGTAGTACCAGCAGGTACTATGGCTACACCTTC. Its protein is CASSTSRYYGYTF.